The 13 T cell receptor beta chains below all came from one sample that was sequenced in a study of blood T cell repertoires in COVID-19. Sequencing was performed with immunoSEQ multiplex PCR; in TCRdb, only in-frame clones are kept and a portion is missing. The table includes about 290,000 clones, approximately 80% detected once. Specimen: peripheral blood. All receptors derive from a woman between 50 and 59 years old with active or convalescent COVID-19.

The chain uses TRBV7-9 and TRBJ2-7; TRBD1 is a possible D gene (5 bases). Germline CDR1 reads SEHNR; CDR2 reads FQNEAQ (reference sequence). The length of the CDR3 is 14 residues. Trimming shortened V by 3 bases and J by 6 bases, and 15 bases separated the two germline ends. CDR3 DNA sequence: TGTGCCAGCAGCTTGGAACCCAGTGGGGCCGAGCAGTACTTC. Encoded protein: CASSLEPSGAEQYF.

The J gene is TRBJ2-1, the V gene TRBV3-1 (or the pseudogene TRBV3-2); no reliable D call. The CDR3 length is 15 residues. V lost 1 base to trimming and J lost 2 bases, with 9 bases between them. Germline V gives CDR1 LGHDT, CDR2 YNNKEL (reference sequence). The CDR3: CASSQAGRPYNEQFF. DNA of the CDR3: TGTGCCAGCAGCCAAGCGGGTCGACCCTACAATGAGCAGTTCTTC.

V and J are TRBV30 and TRBJ2-7; possible D gene TRBD2, 5 bases. Germline CDR1 GTSNPN, CDR2 SVGIG (reference sequence). The CDR3 extends over 14 amino acids. Between the trimmed V and J ends, which lost 0 bases and 2 bases, there was a span of 11 bases. CDR3: CAWSVFGMTYEQYF. DNA for the CDR3: TGTGCCTGGAGTGTCTTCGGGATGACCTACGAGCAGTACTTC.

This clone has a single count. The chain uses TRBV7-6 and TRBJ1-4; D is undetermined. This CDR3 region has 14 residues. Germline V CDR1 and CDR2: SGHVS, FNYEAQ. V shed 1 base and J shed 8 bases, with 11 bases lying between them. The CDR3 loop reads CASSLGAPREKLFF. CDR3 DNA: TGTGCCAGCAGCTTAGGGGCACCACGGGAAAAACTGTTTTTT.

The chain links TRBV20-1 to TRBJ2-3; 8 bases fit TRBD2. This CDR3 spans 15 amino acids. The germline V gene has CDR1 DFQATT and CDR2 SNEGSKA (reference sequence). The V gene end was trimmed by 3 bases and the J gene end by 4 bases; junction bases not matched to a gene: 9. This CDR3 reads CSASHSGRSADTQYF. The CDR3 DNA follows: TGCAGTGCTAGTCACAGCGGGAGATCGGCAGATACGCAGTATTTT.

The chain employs TRBV21-1 and TRBJ2-4; the table's D call, TRBD1, was not checked against the DNA. TRBV21-1 is listed as a pseudogene. This CDR3 has 17 residues. CDR3: CASSKGRDTFLENIQYF. The CDR3 DNA reads TGTGCCAGCAGCAAAGGCCGTGACACGTTTCTGGAAAACATTCAGTACTTC.

This chain uses TRBV6-6 with TRBJ1-2; TRBD1 is a possible D gene (5 bases). V was pared by 6 bases and J by 4 bases, with 12 bases between. The V gene's germline CDR1 is MNHNY and CDR2 SVGAGI (reference sequence). The CDR3 is 13 residues long. The CDR3 spells CASSVQVGYGYTF. Here the CDR3 DNA reads TGTGCCAGCAGCGTACAGGTTGGCTATGGCTACACCTTC.

The chain couples TRBV6-5 to TRBJ2-7; 9 bases map to TRBD2. V gave up 10 bases and J gave up 7 bases; unmatched junction bases: 14. From germline, CDR1 is MNHEY and CDR2 SVGAGI. The CDR3 sequence is 14 residues long. The CDR3 spells CATRGLAGFGEQYF. The CDR3 DNA reads TGTGCCACCCGGGGCCTAGCGGGATTTGGTGAGCAGTACTTC.

The rearrangement joins TRBV5-6 to TRBJ1-2, with unresolved D. Trimming removed 4 bases at V and 8 bases at J, with 15 bases between. The length of the CDR3 is 13 residues. Germline V CDR1 and CDR2: SGHDT, YYEEEE. The CDR3 sequence is CASSRTGSYGYTF. The CDR3 DNA follows: TGTGCCAGCAGCAGAACTGGTTCCTACGGCTACACCTTC.

This clone appeared once. The V and J genes are TRBV2 and TRBJ1-2, with a possible D match to TRBD1 (5 bases). Trimming took off 5 bases at V and 7 bases at J, with 17 bases between the two ends. In germline, CDR1 is SNHLY, CDR2 FYNNEI. The CDR3 contains 14 residues. The CDR3 sequence: CASSPALGALGYTF. The CDR3 nucleotides read TGTGCCAGCAGTCCGGCCCTAGGGGCTCTTGGCTACACCTTC.

The chain links TRBV7-2 to TRBJ1-2, with D perhaps matching TRBD1 (6 bases). Germline lookup yields CDR1 SGHTA and CDR2 FQGNSA. Between the trimmed V and J ends, which lost 4 bases and 8 bases, there was a span of 11 bases. This CDR3 region has 12 residues. The CDR3 DNA reads TGTGCCAGCAGCTCGGGACAACGAGGCTACACCTTC. Its protein is CASSSGQRGYTF. The full variable domain, with the rest looked up from reference TRBV7-2 and TRBJ1-2, is GAGVSQSPSNKVTEKGKDVELRCDPISGHTALYWYRQSLGQGLEFLIYFQGNSAPDKSGLPSDRFSAERTGGSVSTLTIQRTQQEDSAVYLCASSSGQRGYTFGSGTRLTVV.

The V gene is TRBV28, the J gene TRBJ2-7; unclear D gene. V was clipped by 2 bases and J by 4 bases, with 6 bases between them. The CDR3 is made up of 12 amino acids. CDR1 and CDR2 (germline): MDHEN, SYDVKM. CDR3 DNA: TGTGCCAGCAGTTTAAGCGCGTACGAGCAGTACTTC. It specifies CASSLSAYEQYF. Looking up the rest from reference TRBV28 and TRBJ2-7 gives the full variable domain: DVKVTQSSRYLVKRTGEKVFLECVQDMDHENMFWYRQDPGLGLRLIYFSYDVKMKEKGDIPEGYSVSREKKERFSLILESASTNQTSMYLCASSLSAYEQYFGPGTRLTVT.

The chain couples TRBV7-8 to TRBJ1-5, with a weak D call TRBD1 (6 bases). The CDR3 is made up of 15 amino acids. Germline-derived CDR1 and CDR2 are SGHVS and FQNEAQ. V was clipped by 5 bases and J by 4 bases, with 15 bases between them. The CDR3 DNA reads TGTGCCAGCAGCCCAATATTACAGGGAAATCAGCCCCAGCATTTT. This codes for CASSPILQGNQPQHF.